The present T cell receptor (beta chain) was sequenced within a study of tissue T cells after allogeneic stem cell transplantation. Here immunoSEQ multiplex PCR was the method, and the copy in TCRdb shows in-frame clones only, minus some. The table records 20,000 to 30,000 clones, 73% of them present only once. There are a few counts of this clone. CDR3 length: 14 amino acids. Trimming removed 11 bases from V and 5 bases from J; junction bases left unmatched: 11. Germline CDR1 and CDR2: MNHEY and SVGAGI. Sequencing was performed on tissue from the ileum, taken at autopsy. The source of this sequence is a female donor of 60 years or more with lung cancer. The chain couples TRBV6-5 to TRBJ2-1, with TRBD1 matching over 8 bases. The CDR3: CASSAGQGDNEQFF. The CDR3 nucleotides are TGTGCCTCCTCGGCAGGACAGGGAGACAATGAGCAGTTCTTC.